This entry lists 14 T cell receptor beta chains sequenced from one sample in a study of T cell responses to AZD1222 COVID-19 vaccine. Libraries were prepared by immunoSEQ multiplex PCR; TCRdb keeps only in-frame clonotypes and omits some of them. The table has approximately 130,000 clones, 88% seen once; the top ten hold about 6%. Sequenced here: peripheral blood, sampled 28 days after the second AZD1222 dose. The source of these receptors is an adult who received the AZD1222 COVID-19 vaccine.

The V and J genes are TRBV11-2 and TRBJ2-1; weak D call: TRBD2 (6 bases). This CDR3 contains 13 residues. V lost 3 bases to trimming and J lost 7 bases, with 10 bases between them. Germline CDR1 is SGHAT and CDR2 is FQNNGV. The CDR3 loop is CASSLGLENEQFF. CDR3 in DNA: TGTGCCAGCAGCTTGGGACTGGAGAATGAGCAGTTCTTC.

J is TRBJ1-2 and V is TRBV7-2; 7 bases are shared with TRBD1. The ends lost 5 bases at V and 3 bases at J; junction bases unmatched: 12. The CDR3 sequence is 16 residues long. Germline V gene sequence: CDR1 SGHTA, CDR2 FQGNSA. The CDR3 DNA sequence: TGTGCCAGCAGCGCCCAGGATGGCAGGGGGGACTATGGCTACACCTTC. It yields the protein CASSAQDGRGDYGYTF.

V is TRBV27 and J is TRBJ2-7, with D perhaps assigned TRBD1 or TRBD2 (5 bases each). V was pared by 2 bases and J by 3 bases, with 11 bases between. The germline gives CDR1 MNHEY, CDR2 SMNVEV (reference sequence). The CDR3 length is 14 residues. The CDR3 sequence is CASSLTWGYYEQYF. CDR3 coding DNA: TGTGCCAGCAGTTTAACGTGGGGGTACTACGAGCAGTACTTC.

V is TRBV2 and J is TRBJ1-1, with D maybe TRBD1 (5 bases). The CDR3 totals 16 residues. Trimming stripped 7 bases from V and 0 bases from J, with 18 bases between. The germline gives CDR1 SNHLY, CDR2 FYNNEI. The CDR3 here is CASNFLAREMNTEAFF. Here the CDR3 DNA reads TGTGCCAGCAATTTTTTGGCCAGGGAAATGAACACTGAAGCTTTCTTT.

The CDR3 DNA follows: TGTGCCAGCAGCTTAGGATATGGGTCCTATAATTCACCCCTCCACTTT. Translated, it gives CASSLGYGSYNSPLHF. The V gene is TRBV7-8, the J gene TRBJ1-6, with no clear D. V was shortened by 1 base and J by 1 base, with 8 bases between the two germline ends. CDR3 length: 16 residues. The germline CDR1 and CDR2 sequences are SGHVS and FQNEAQ. The variable domain in full, with the rest retrieved from reference TRBV7-8 and TRBJ1-6, is GAGVSQSPRYKVAKRGQDVALRCDPISGHVSLFWYQQALGQGPEFLTYFQNEAQLDKSGLPSDRFFAERPEGSVSTLKIQRTQQEDSAVYLCASSLGYGSYNSPLHFGNGTRLTVT.

This clone appeared a few times. The V gene is TRBV6-5, the J gene TRBJ1-6; D is perhaps TRBD1 (5 bases). Trimming shortened V by 8 bases and J by 6 bases, and 14 bases separated the two germline ends. There are 14 residues in the CDR3. Looked up from germline, CDR1 is MNHEY and CDR2 is SVGAGI. CDR3 amino acids: CASGGRSLNSPLHF. Written as DNA, the CDR3 is TGTGCCAGCGGGGGGAGGAGCCTTAATTCACCCCTCCACTTT.

A few counts support this clone. V and J are TRBV9 and TRBJ1-5; TRBD1 agrees at 10 bases. V dropped 4 bases and J dropped 7; count of bases not matched to a gene: 5. There are 14 residues in the CDR3. In germline, CDR1 is SGDLS, CDR2 YYNGEE. In DNA form, the CDR3 reads TGTGCCAGCAGCTTATGGGACAGGGGACAGCCCCAGCATTTT. Translated: CASSLWDRGQPQHF.

This chain uses TRBV2 with TRBJ1-2, with 8 nucleotides matching TRBD1. With V trimmed by 6 bases and J by 4 bases, 10 bases remained unmatched. The CDR3 spans 15 residues. Germline CDR1 SNHLY, CDR2 FYNNEI. This CDR3 reads CASSLPGQGGYGYTF. In DNA, the CDR3 is TGTGCCAGCAGCCTCCCCGGACAGGGCGGCTATGGCTACACCTTC. Together with reference TRBV2 and TRBJ1-2, the CDR3 gives the full variable domain: EPEVTQTPSHQVTQMGQEVILRCVPISNHLYFYWYRQILGQKVEFLVSFYNNEISEKSEIFDDQFSVERPDGSNFTLKIRSTKLEDSAMYFCASSLPGQGGYGYTFGSGTRLTVV.

The rearrangement joins TRBV19 to TRBJ1-5; D gene ambiguous. Germline-derived CDR1 and CDR2 are LNHDA and SQIVND (reference sequence). The CDR3 is 15 residues long. The V gene lost 3 bases and the J gene lost 0 bases, with 9 bases spanning the gap. This CDR3 reads CASSIVPYSNQPQHF. The CDR3 coding sequence is TGTGCCAGTAGTATTGTCCCATATAGCAATCAGCCCCAGCATTTT.

The J gene is TRBJ2-5, the V gene TRBV18; TRBD2 matches at 8 bases. V was clipped by 1 base and J by 5 bases; unmatched bases: 3. The CDR3 has 14 residues. From germline, CDR1 is KGHSH and CDR2 LQKENI. The CDR3 sequence: CASSPQTSAETQYF. In nucleotides, the CDR3 is TGTGCCAGCTCACCACAGACTAGCGCGGAGACCCAGTACTTC.

The chain joins TRBV7-9 to TRBJ1-4; 8 nucleotides match TRBD1. CDR1 is SEHNR and CDR2 is FQNEAQ in the germline V gene (reference sequence). V lost 5 bases to trimming and J lost 10 bases; unmatched junction nucleotides: 12. The CDR3 contains 15 residues. The CDR3 DNA follows: TGTGCCAGCAGCCCCTCCGGGCAGGGGGCTAGAAAACTGTTTTTT. It yields the protein CASSPSGQGARKLFF.

V is TRBV11-1 and J is TRBJ1-1; D gene uncertain. V dropped 1 base and J dropped 0 bases, with 3 bases sitting between them. Germline CDR1 is SGHAT and CDR2 is FQDESV (reference sequence). The CDR3 loop spans 13 amino acids. CDR3 sequence: CASSLGVNTEAFF. The CDR3 nucleotides are TGTGCCAGCAGCTTAGGAGTGAACACTGAAGCTTTCTTT.

This chain joins TRBV25-1 and TRBJ2-5; no clear D gene. CDR3 length: 12 amino acids. Germline V gives CDR1 MGHDK, CDR2 SYGVNS. Trimming stripped 8 bases from V and 4 bases from J, with 11 bases between. This CDR3 reads CASRPGGETQYF. The DNA of the CDR3 is TGTGCCAGCCGCCCGGGTGGAGAGACCCAGTACTTC.

The genes are TRBV12-3 or TRBV12-4 and TRBJ1-6; D remains ambiguous. V gave up 0 bases and J gave up 14 bases, with 11 bases separating them. This CDR3 contains 13 residues. The CDR3 sequence is CASSLALGSSLHF. In nucleotides, the CDR3 is TGTGCCAGCAGTTTAGCGCTTGGTTCTTCCCTCCACTTT.